The clone carrying this T cell receptor (beta chain) was counted many times. Germline lookup yields CDR1 DFQATT and CDR2 SNEGSKA (reference sequence). The CDR3 runs to 15 residues. V dropped 1 base and J dropped 0 bases, with 13 bases sitting between them. This sample was included in a study of T cells in Graves' hyperthyroidism and ophthalmopathy. RNA transcripts served as the template for amplifying TCR beta CDR3 regions. During a first-round RT-PCR of the TCR CDR3, the HTBI primer set was used. MiXCR, run by TCRdb on the multiplex PCR reads, gives a single entry per CDR3 protein. The table records about 420,000 distinct CDR3 sequences, approximately 15% of them present only once.

What was sequenced was blood. The source of this sequence is a woman between 18 and 30 years old with Graves' hyperthyroidism. The rearrangement links TRBV20-1 to TRBJ2-7, with D perhaps matching TRBD1 (5 bases). CDR3 loop: CSARVRGSFSYEQYF. DNA for the CDR3: TGCAGTGCTAGAGTTAGGGGAAGTTTCTCCTACGAGCAGTACTTC.